This T cell receptor (beta chain) emerged from a study of blood T cell repertoires in COVID-19 (dated by TCRdb to 2020 to 2021). Describing the broader study: Samples covering the acute and convalescent phases of COVID-19 were provided by collaborators in the United States, Italy and Spain. The material from the prospective study consisted of cDNA or gDNA derived from T cells, B-cell-depleted T cells, or PBMCs. The dataset comprised deeply sampled blood TCRbeta repertoires from subjects exposed to, actively infected with, or recovered from COVID-19. The repertoires were released in a freely available public database intended as a resource for research on the immune response to SARS-CoV-2. The samples were drawn from two sources: the first 160 participants of the ongoing ImmuneRACE study, and 950 to 1,500 subjects contributed by 6 global collaborators. The sample metadata nearly always contained a de-identified subject ID, COVID-19 status, age in years and sex. HLA class I and class II types, where available, came from metadata supplied by the sample provider rather than from assay-based typing. General conclusions and limits of the study: Clinical and demographic metadata were provided uncurated, with the amount varying by source and participant.

The immunoSEQ Assay, a bias-controlled multiplex PCR, was used to amplify TCRbeta CDR3 regions from genomic DNA. For the original study's pipeline: The number of nucleated cells in each sample was estimated from the amplification of reference gene primers within the assay. To quantify the absolute abundance of each unique TCRbeta CDR3 rearrangement, sequence reads were collapsed and filtered. For each sample, productive Simpson clonality was calculated by taking the square root of Simpson's diversity index across productive rearrangements. This is the immuneACCESS table as TCRdb keeps it, with only in-frame sequences that have V and J called. A part of the clones is gone; compared with another copy, unresolved V genes explain less than half, and the rest is unexplained. V and J calls and clone size are as listed in that table; D and trimming were resolved from the DNA. The sample table contains 100,000 to 150,000 clones; only one count was recorded for around 80% of them. The ten largest make up approximately 5.8% of the sample.

Germline trimming: 7 bases from V, 6 bases from J; junction bases outside gene matches: 11. The CDR3 goes from the cysteine to the phenylalanine over 15 residues. The only DNA kept is the CDR3, 45 bases in frame from the first base. CDR1 and CDR2, per the germline V gene (reference sequence), are MNHEY and SMNVEV. The collaborating institutions used their own protocols to collect whole blood in K2EDTA tubes. For TCRbeta analysis, collaborator samples were shipped as frozen whole blood, as isolated PBMCs, or as DNA extracted from either sample type. Note on this clone: Its antigen is not yet known. One base away there is no much larger clone; base qualities are not given.

This TCR derives from a man at least 80 years old with active or convalescent COVID-19. The sample comprised peripheral blood. The V and J genes are TRBV27 and TRBJ1-4; TRBD1 fits 7 bases in the junction. The sequenced DNA is TGTGCCAGCAACGGCAACAGGGGAGTGTATGAAAAACTGTTTTTT. This yields the protein CASNGNRGVYEKLFF.